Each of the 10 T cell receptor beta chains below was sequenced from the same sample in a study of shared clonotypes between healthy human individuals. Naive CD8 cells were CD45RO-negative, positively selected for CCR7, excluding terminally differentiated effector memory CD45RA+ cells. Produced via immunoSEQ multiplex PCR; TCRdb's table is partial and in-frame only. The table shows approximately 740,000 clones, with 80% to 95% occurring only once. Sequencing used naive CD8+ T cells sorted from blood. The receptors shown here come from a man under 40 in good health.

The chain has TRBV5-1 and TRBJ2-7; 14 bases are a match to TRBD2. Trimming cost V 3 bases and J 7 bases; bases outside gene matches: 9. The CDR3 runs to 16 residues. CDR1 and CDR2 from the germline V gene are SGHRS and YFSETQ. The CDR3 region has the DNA TGCGCCAGCAGCTCTAGGACTAGCGGGAGGACCCCAGAGCAGTACTTC. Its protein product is CASSSRTSGRTPEQYF.

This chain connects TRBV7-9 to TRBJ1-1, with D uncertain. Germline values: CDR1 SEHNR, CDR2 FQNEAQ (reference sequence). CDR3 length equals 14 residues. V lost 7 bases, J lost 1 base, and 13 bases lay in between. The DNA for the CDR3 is TGTGCCAGCAACGTCGGTCAGAAGAACACTGAAGCTTTCTTT. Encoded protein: CASNVGQKNTEAFF.

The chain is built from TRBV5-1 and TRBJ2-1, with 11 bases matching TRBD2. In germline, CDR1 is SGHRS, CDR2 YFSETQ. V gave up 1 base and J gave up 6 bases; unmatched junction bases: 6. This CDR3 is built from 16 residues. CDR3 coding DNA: TGCGCCAGCAGCTTGTATTTGCTAGCGGGAGGCAATGAGCAGTTCTTC. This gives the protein CASSLYLLAGGNEQFF.

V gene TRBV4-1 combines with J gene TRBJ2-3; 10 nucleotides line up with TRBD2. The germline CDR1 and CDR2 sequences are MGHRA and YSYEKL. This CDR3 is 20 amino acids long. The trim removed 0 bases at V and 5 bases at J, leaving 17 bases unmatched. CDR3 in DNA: TGCGCCAGCAGCCAAGAGCGAATCCTAGCGGGAGAAGGGTTGCAAGATACGCAGTATTTT. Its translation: CASSQERILAGEGLQDTQYF.

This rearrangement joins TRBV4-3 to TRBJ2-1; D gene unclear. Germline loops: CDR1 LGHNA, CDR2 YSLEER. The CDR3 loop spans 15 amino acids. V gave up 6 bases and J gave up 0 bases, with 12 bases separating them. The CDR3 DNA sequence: TGCGCCAGCAGACAAACGGTGGACTCCTACAATGAGCAGTTCTTC. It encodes CASRQTVDSYNEQFF.

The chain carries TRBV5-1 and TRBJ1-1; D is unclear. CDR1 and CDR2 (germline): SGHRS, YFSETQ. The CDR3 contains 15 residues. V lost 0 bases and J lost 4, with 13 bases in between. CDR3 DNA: TGCGCCAGCAGCTTGGGGAGTCAACCCACCACTGAAGCTTTCTTT. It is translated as CASSLGSQPTTEAFF.

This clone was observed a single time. The CDR3 DNA reads as TGTGCCACCCAAGGGGACGGCTATAGCAATCAGCCCCAGCATTTT. Protein: CATQGDGYSNQPQHF. The chain has TRBV7-8 and TRBJ1-5, with D perhaps TRBD1 (5 bases). The CDR3 spans 15 residues. V lost 10 bases and J 0 bases, leaving 16 bases between the germline ends. Germline values: CDR1 SGHVS, CDR2 FQNEAQ.

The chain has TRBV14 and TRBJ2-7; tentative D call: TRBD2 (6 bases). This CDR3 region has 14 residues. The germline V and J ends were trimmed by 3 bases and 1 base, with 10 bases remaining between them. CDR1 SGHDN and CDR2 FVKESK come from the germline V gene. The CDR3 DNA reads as TGTGCCAGCAGCCAGGAGGGTACGTCCTACGAGCAGTACTTC. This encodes CASSQEGTSYEQYF.

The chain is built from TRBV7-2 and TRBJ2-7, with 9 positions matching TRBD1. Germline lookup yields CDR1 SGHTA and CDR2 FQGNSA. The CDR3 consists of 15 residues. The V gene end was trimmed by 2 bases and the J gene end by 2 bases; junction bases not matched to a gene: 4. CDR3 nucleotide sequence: TGTGCCAGCAGCTTATGGGACAGGGAAGCCTACGAGCAGTACTTC. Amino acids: CASSLWDREAYEQYF.

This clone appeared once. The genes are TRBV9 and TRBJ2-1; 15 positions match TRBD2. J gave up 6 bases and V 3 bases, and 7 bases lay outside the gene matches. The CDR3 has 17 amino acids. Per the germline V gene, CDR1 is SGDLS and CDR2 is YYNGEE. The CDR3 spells CASSAGLAGGPSNEQFF. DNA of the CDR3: TGTGCCAGCAGCGCTGGACTAGCGGGAGGGCCCAGCAATGAGCAGTTCTTC.